Listed below are T cell receptor beta chains from one sample, sequenced in a study of blood T cell repertoires in COVID-19. Sequencing was performed with immunoSEQ multiplex PCR; in TCRdb, only in-frame clones are kept and a portion is missing. Of 170,000 or so clones listed, around nine tenths are singletons. The sample consisted of peripheral blood. These receptors originate from a woman younger than 35 who had recovered from COVID-19. Each CDR3 is given with its conserved first and last residue. Each record gives: CDR3 DNA, CDR3 protein, J gene, clone size, D gene, V gene. The D gene is left open where the match is weak. A row's size may be missing; if present it is once, few, many or a size class.

cdr3_nt: TGTGCCAGCAGCTACTCGGGACAGGGGAGAGAACTGTTTTTT
cdr3_aa: CASSYSGQGRELFF
j_call: TRBJ1-4
clone_size: -
d_call: TRBD1
v_call: TRBV3-1/TRBV3-2

cdr3_nt: TGTGCCAGCAGCGTAGCCAAAAGTTTGACAGGAAACGTCCTGACTTTC
cdr3_aa: CASSVAKSLTGNVLTF
j_call: TRBJ2-6
clone_size: -
d_call: -
v_call: TRBV9

cdr3_nt: TGTGCCAGCAGTGATTACAGGGGAAGGGGTGAAAAACTGTTTTTT
cdr3_aa: CASSDYRGRGEKLFF
j_call: TRBJ1-4
clone_size: -
d_call: TRBD1
v_call: TRBV25-1

cdr3_nt: TGTGCCAGCTCACCGAACCTACAGGGAGATAATTCACCCCTCCACTTT
cdr3_aa: CASSPNLQGDNSPLHF
j_call: TRBJ1-6
clone_size: -
d_call: -
v_call: TRBV18

cdr3_nt: TGTGCCAGCAGTCATAGCGGGGGGTTGAATGAGCAGTTCTTC
cdr3_aa: CASSHSGGLNEQFF
j_call: TRBJ2-1
clone_size: -
d_call: TRBD2
v_call: TRBV6-5

cdr3_nt: TGTGCCAGCAGCTTAATGGGACTGGGAGAGCAGTACTTC
cdr3_aa: CASSLMGLGEQYF
j_call: TRBJ2-7
clone_size: once
d_call: -
v_call: TRBV7-3

cdr3_nt: TGTGCCCACGGGGTAGGGATCAATTCACCCCTCCACTTT
cdr3_aa: CAHGVGINSPLHF
j_call: TRBJ1-6
clone_size: few
d_call: -
v_call: TRBV10-3

cdr3_nt: TGTGCCAGCTCGCCGTCCCCGGGGGTCTTT
cdr3_aa: CASSPSPGVF
j_call: TRBJ1-1
clone_size: -
d_call: -
v_call: TRBV18

cdr3_nt: TGTGCCAGCAGCTTGGGGACAGGGACTCAAGAGACCCAGTACTTC
cdr3_aa: CASSLGTGTQETQYF
j_call: TRBJ2-5
clone_size: once
d_call: TRBD1
v_call: TRBV5-6

cdr3_nt: TGTGCCAGCTCACCAAGACGCGAACAGGGATTTGCCCACGAGCAGTACTTC
cdr3_aa: CASSPRREQGFAHEQYF
j_call: TRBJ2-7
clone_size: -
d_call: -
v_call: TRBV18

cdr3_nt: TGCGCCAGCAGCTTTCGTATGACAGGGGTTCCCAGCTCCTACAATGAGCAGTTCTTC
cdr3_aa: CASSFRMTGVPSSYNEQFF
j_call: TRBJ2-1
clone_size: once
d_call: TRBD1
v_call: TRBV5-1

cdr3_nt: TGCAGCGTTGACCCGGGACAGCTCTTGTACACCTTC
cdr3_aa: CSVDPGQLLYTF
j_call: TRBJ1-2
clone_size: -
d_call: TRBD1
v_call: TRBV29-1

cdr3_nt: TGTGCCAGCAGTGATGAAGGGGGAGATGAGCAGTTCTTC
cdr3_aa: CASSDEGGDEQFF
j_call: TRBJ2-1
clone_size: -
d_call: -
v_call: TRBV6-1

cdr3_nt: TGTGCCAGCAGCCCCTCGAACACCGGGGAGCTGTTTTTT
cdr3_aa: CASSPSNTGELFF
j_call: TRBJ2-2
clone_size: -
d_call: -
v_call: TRBV7-7

cdr3_nt: TGCGCCAGCAGCCCCAAGGGGGAGGGATATACGCAGTATTTT
cdr3_aa: CASSPKGEGYTQYF
j_call: TRBJ2-3
clone_size: once
d_call: -
v_call: TRBV4-3

cdr3_nt: TGTGCCAGTAGTCCCCAAGGAGGGGCAGATACGCAGTATTTT
cdr3_aa: CASSPQGGADTQYF
j_call: TRBJ2-3
clone_size: -
d_call: -
v_call: TRBV19

cdr3_nt: TGCGCCAGCAGCTTTACCAGGGGGTCCACCTACGAGCAGTACTTC
cdr3_aa: CASSFTRGSTYEQYF
j_call: TRBJ2-7
clone_size: once
d_call: TRBD1
v_call: TRBV5-1

cdr3_nt: TGTGCCAGTAGTCCTAGCGGGGGGAGGTATGAGCAGTTCTTC
cdr3_aa: CASSPSGGRYEQFF
j_call: TRBJ2-1
clone_size: -
d_call: TRBD2
v_call: TRBV19

cdr3_nt: TGTGCCAGCTCACCACCTAACAGGGGAGGCTACACCTTC
cdr3_aa: CASSPPNRGGYTF
j_call: TRBJ1-2
clone_size: -
d_call: TRBD1
v_call: TRBV18

cdr3_nt: TGCGCCAGCAGCCAGGCAACAGGGCCGCCTGAAGCTTTCTTT
cdr3_aa: CASSQATGPPEAFF
j_call: TRBJ1-1
clone_size: -
d_call: -
v_call: TRBV4-1

cdr3_nt: TGTGCCACCAGTGACTCTGGGGGGACAGGCTCCTACGAGCAGTACTTC
cdr3_aa: CATSDSGGTGSYEQYF
j_call: TRBJ2-7
clone_size: once
d_call: TRBD1
v_call: TRBV24-1

cdr3_nt: TGTGCCATCAGGCAAGGTCCGACTAGCACAGATACGCAGTATTTT
cdr3_aa: CAIRQGPTSTDTQYF
j_call: TRBJ2-3
clone_size: -
d_call: -
v_call: TRBV10-3

cdr3_nt: TGCGCCAGCAGCTCTGTAGCGGGGTCCTACGAGCAGTACTTC
cdr3_aa: CASSSVAGSYEQYF
j_call: TRBJ2-7
clone_size: -
d_call: TRBD2
v_call: TRBV5-1

cdr3_nt: TGTGCCAGCAGCTTAGGACAGGGGGCATATAATTCACCCCTCCACTTT
cdr3_aa: CASSLGQGAYNSPLHF
j_call: TRBJ1-6
clone_size: -
d_call: TRBD1
v_call: TRBV7-2

cdr3_nt: TGTGCCAGCAGCAAACCTAAGACAGGGGGCACATCCTATGGCTACACCTTC
cdr3_aa: CASSKPKTGGTSYGYTF
j_call: TRBJ1-2
clone_size: -
d_call: -
v_call: TRBV21-1

cdr3_nt: TGTGCCAGCAGCCCGGGGGGTGGAAACACTGAAGCTTTCTTT
cdr3_aa: CASSPGGGNTEAFF
j_call: TRBJ1-1
clone_size: -
d_call: -
v_call: TRBV9

cdr3_nt: TGCGCCAGCAGCCAAGATGGGACAGGGTCTGGAAACACCATATATTTT
cdr3_aa: CASSQDGTGSGNTIYF
j_call: TRBJ1-3
clone_size: -
d_call: TRBD1
v_call: TRBV4-3

cdr3_nt: TGTGCCAGCAGCCTACTAGTCCCTGTGGGAGAGACCCAGTACTTC
cdr3_aa: CASSLLVPVGETQYF
j_call: TRBJ2-5
clone_size: -
d_call: -
v_call: TRBV7-9

cdr3_nt: TGTGCCAGCAGTAAATCAGGACAGGGTGGGAAAAAACTGTTTTTT
cdr3_aa: CASSKSGQGGKKLFF
j_call: TRBJ1-4
clone_size: -
d_call: TRBD1
v_call: TRBV6-5

cdr3_nt: TGTGCCAGCAGCTACGGTTTACGGGGCACTGAAGCTTTCTTT
cdr3_aa: CASSYGLRGTEAFF
j_call: TRBJ1-1
clone_size: -
d_call: -
v_call: TRBV9

cdr3_nt: TGTGCCAGCAGTTTGACGGACAGGTCTGGAAACACCATATATTTT
cdr3_aa: CASSLTDRSGNTIYF
j_call: TRBJ1-3
clone_size: -
d_call: TRBD1
v_call: TRBV7-2

cdr3_nt: TGTGCCAGCAGCCTCGGACTGGCCGGGACCGGGGAGCTGTTTTTT
cdr3_aa: CASSLGLAGTGELFF
j_call: TRBJ2-2
clone_size: -
d_call: -
v_call: TRBV7-6

cdr3_nt: TGTGCCAGTAGTAGAGCGGCAACTAATGAAAAACTGTTTTTT
cdr3_aa: CASSRAATNEKLFF
j_call: TRBJ1-4
clone_size: -
d_call: -
v_call: TRBV19

cdr3_nt: TGTGCCTCGCGGGGGACTATAAACACTGAAGCTTTCTTT
cdr3_aa: CASRGTINTEAFF
j_call: TRBJ1-1
clone_size: -
d_call: -
v_call: TRBV10-3

cdr3_nt: TGCGCCAGCAGCTTGGTTCCCGGGGAGACCCAGTACTTC
cdr3_aa: CASSLVPGETQYF
j_call: TRBJ2-5
clone_size: -
d_call: -
v_call: TRBV5-1

cdr3_nt: TGTGCCACCAGTGATCACAGGGAACGTCGGCGGGCTTTCTTT
cdr3_aa: CATSDHRERRRAFF
j_call: TRBJ1-1
clone_size: -
d_call: -
v_call: TRBV24-1

cdr3_nt: TGCGCCAGCAGCCAAGGTCAGGCCGGCTCCTATAATTCACCCCTCCACTTT
cdr3_aa: CASSQGQAGSYNSPLHF
j_call: TRBJ1-6
clone_size: -
d_call: -
v_call: TRBV4-3

cdr3_nt: TGTGCCAGCAGTTACTCGCGTCGGGATAACTATGGCTACACCTTC
cdr3_aa: CASSYSRRDNYGYTF
j_call: TRBJ1-2
clone_size: -
d_call: -
v_call: TRBV6-5

cdr3_nt: TGTGCCAGCAGTGGCGCGGGAGGGAACACCGGGGAGCTGTTTTTT
cdr3_aa: CASSGAGGNTGELFF
j_call: TRBJ2-2
clone_size: -
d_call: TRBD2
v_call: TRBV2

cdr3_nt: TGTGCCAGCTCACCCCCGAGCTTAACTGGAAACACCATATATTTT
cdr3_aa: CASSPPSLTGNTIYF
j_call: TRBJ1-3
clone_size: -
d_call: -
v_call: TRBV18

cdr3_nt: TGTGCCAGCAGCAGGGGACTAGCGGGGGGATATGAGCAGTTCTTC
cdr3_aa: CASSRGLAGGYEQFF
j_call: TRBJ2-1
clone_size: once
d_call: TRBD2
v_call: TRBV7-6

cdr3_nt: TGTGCCAGCAGCATGACCTCTCTAGCGGTACCATACAATGAGCAGTTCTTC
cdr3_aa: CASSMTSLAVPYNEQFF
j_call: TRBJ2-1
clone_size: once
d_call: TRBD2
v_call: TRBV9

cdr3_nt: TGTGCCAGCAGTGAGGTGGGCGCGCATCAGCCCCAGCATTTT
cdr3_aa: CASSEVGAHQPQHF
j_call: TRBJ1-5
clone_size: -
d_call: -
v_call: TRBV6-1

cdr3_nt: TGTGCCACCAGACTTTTCTCCTACAATGAGCAGTTCTTC
cdr3_aa: CATRLFSYNEQFF
j_call: TRBJ2-1
clone_size: -
d_call: -
v_call: TRBV15

cdr3_nt: TGTGCCAGCAGTTCTGGCCCGACTAGCTCCTACGAGCAGTACTTC
cdr3_aa: CASSSGPTSSYEQYF
j_call: TRBJ2-7
clone_size: -
d_call: -
v_call: TRBV27

cdr3_nt: TGTGCCAGCAGCGGTTCACAGCTCTCTGGGGCCAACGTCCTGACTTTC
cdr3_aa: CASSGSQLSGANVLTF
j_call: TRBJ2-6
clone_size: -
d_call: -
v_call: TRBV9

cdr3_nt: TGTGCCACCAGCAGGGACAGACTCTATGGCTACACCTTC
cdr3_aa: CATSRDRLYGYTF
j_call: TRBJ1-2
clone_size: -
d_call: -
v_call: TRBV15

cdr3_nt: TGTGCCAGCAGCTTGGTGGGGACAGGGACCGTCTCTGGAAACACCATATATTTT
cdr3_aa: CASSLVGTGTVSGNTIYF
j_call: TRBJ1-3
clone_size: -
d_call: TRBD1
v_call: TRBV5-6

cdr3_nt: TGTGCCAGCAGCGTAGACTTGAACTATGGCTACACCTTC
cdr3_aa: CASSVDLNYGYTF
j_call: TRBJ1-2
clone_size: -
d_call: -
v_call: TRBV9

cdr3_nt: TGTGCCAGCAGACTAGCGGGAGATTACAATGAGCAGTTCTTC
cdr3_aa: CASRLAGDYNEQFF
j_call: TRBJ2-1
clone_size: -
d_call: TRBD2
v_call: TRBV6-5

cdr3_nt: TGTGCCAGCAGCTTTCCCATGGCAGGGAACTATGGCTACACCTTC
cdr3_aa: CASSFPMAGNYGYTF
j_call: TRBJ1-2
clone_size: -
d_call: -
v_call: TRBV7-9

cdr3_nt: TGTGCCAGCAGCACCCCCGGGAACCGTAATTCACCCCTCCACTTT
cdr3_aa: CASSTPGNRNSPLHF
j_call: TRBJ1-6
clone_size: -
d_call: -
v_call: TRBV5-4

cdr3_nt: TGCGCCAGCAGCCCCGCGGGGACAGGGTCGACTTCACCCCTCCACTTT
cdr3_aa: CASSPAGTGSTSPLHF
j_call: TRBJ1-6
clone_size: -
d_call: TRBD1
v_call: TRBV4-1